Below are 22 T cell receptor beta chains sequenced from a single sample in a study of shared clonotypes between healthy human individuals. The protocol was immunoSEQ multiplex PCR, while the TCRdb copy is restricted to in-frame clones and leaves out a portion. The sample shows some 900,000 clones, around 80% of them seen only once. The sample comprised memory CD4+ T cells sorted from blood. The subset is: CD45RA-negative fraction. Receptors originate from a man in his late teens or twenties in good health.

The chain employs TRBV30 and TRBJ2-3; 8 bases align to TRBD2. V was clipped by 0 bases and J by 1 base; unmatched bases: 3. Germline V gives CDR1 GTSNPN, CDR2 SVGIG (reference sequence). This CDR3 is 15 amino acids long. CDR3 loop: CAWSVQLAGTDTQYF. As DNA, the CDR3 is TGTGCCTGGAGTGTACAACTAGCGGGCACAGATACGCAGTATTTT.

This rearrangement joins TRBV19 to TRBJ2-1; D could derive from TRBD1 or TRBD2 (6 bases each). The ends were cut back, 5 bases at V and 8 bases at J, with 13 bases in the middle. The CDR3 spans 13 residues. CDR1 LNHDA and CDR2 SQIVND come from the germline V gene (reference sequence). CDR3 sequence reads: CASSSEGGYEQFF. In DNA form, the CDR3 reads TGTGCCAGTAGTTCAGAGGGGGGTTATGAGCAGTTCTTC.

This chain joins TRBV6-6 and TRBJ1-1, with D unclear. The CDR3 sequence is 13 residues long. Germline lookup yields CDR1 MNHNY and CDR2 SVGAGI (reference sequence). With 7 bases removed from V and 0 bases from J, the gap between germline ends came to 9 bases. CDR3 in DNA: TGTGCCAGCACCTCGCCGGTGAACACTGAAGCTTTCTTT. Translating gives CASTSPVNTEAFF.

This clone showed up many times. The chain couples TRBV4-1 to TRBJ1-1, with TRBD1 identical over 8 bases. The length of the CDR3 is 14 residues. CDR1 MGHRA and CDR2 YSYEKL come from the germline V gene. V was clipped by 2 bases and J by 7 bases; unmatched bases: 6. The CDR3 nucleotides read TGCGCCAGCAGCCAACCGCTCGGGACAGGTGAAGCTTTCTTT. Protein sequence: CASSQPLGTGEAFF.

The chain links TRBV6-5 to TRBJ2-1, with D unresolved. CDR3 length: 11 residues. Trimming took off 6 bases at V and 6 bases at J, with 6 bases between the two ends. The V gene's germline CDR1 is MNHEY and CDR2 SVGAGI. The CDR3 DNA sequence: TGTGCCAGCAGGTCTACCAATGAGCAGTTCTTC. Amino acids: CASRSTNEQFF.

About this clone itself: A much larger clone lies one base from this, so it may be a read error. The chain couples TRBV11-3 to TRBJ2-2, with 9 positions matching TRBD1. Unmatched junction bases numbered 13, after V lost 5 bases and J lost 6 bases. The CDR3 spans 17 residues. Germline lookup yields CDR1 SGHNT and CDR2 YENEEA. The CDR3 nucleotides are TGTGCCAGCAGCGCTGCAGGGACAGGGTCCAACGCCGGGGAGCTGTTTTTT. Translated: CASSAAGTGSNAGELFF.

The chain combines TRBV6-1 with TRBJ1-5; 7 nucleotides align to TRBD1. Trimming took 3 bases from V and 2 from J; bases not matched to a gene: 4. The CDR3 contains 15 residues. Germline values: CDR1 MNHNS, CDR2 SASEGT. Here the CDR3 DNA reads TGTGCCAGCAGTGAGGGACAGATAGGCAATCAGCCCCAGCATTTT. It translates to CASSEGQIGNQPQHF.

This clone was seen only a few times. This sequence joins TRBV6-1 and TRBJ1-1, with TRBD1 as a possible D gene (5 bases). The CDR3 is made up of 14 amino acids. Germline V gene data show CDR1 as MNHNS and CDR2 as SASEGT. Trimming removed 1 base at V and 5 bases at J, with 11 bases between. The CDR3 nucleotides read TGTGCCAGCAGTGAAGTAGCAGGGAGGACTGAAGCTTTCTTT. Translating gives CASSEVAGRTEAFF.

The V call is TRBV21-1, the J call TRBJ1-5. TRBV21-1 is a recognized pseudogene. The CDR3 loop spans 15 amino acids. The CDR3: CASSKELGSNQPQHF. Here the CDR3 DNA reads TGTGCCAGCAGCAAAGAGTTAGGTAGCAATCAGCCCCAGCATTTT.

V gene TRBV18 combines with J gene TRBJ1-2; TRBD1 aligns across 7 bases. Germline-derived CDR1 and CDR2 are KGHSH and LQKENI. The CDR3 has 16 amino acids. J lost 5 bases, V lost 3 bases, and 12 bases had no gene match. CDR3 bases: TGTGCCAGCTCACCCGAACTAGGACAGGCGAATTATGGCTACACCTTC. Protein sequence: CASSPELGQANYGYTF.

The chain recombines TRBV5-1 with TRBJ2-5, with a possible D match to TRBD1 (5 bases). The CDR3 contains 13 residues. V lost 6 bases, J lost 5 bases, and 14 bases lay in between. From germline, CDR1 is SGHRS and CDR2 YFSETQ. The CDR3 protein is CASISGSRETQYF. The CDR3, as DNA: TGCGCCAGCATTTCAGGGTCCCGGGAGACCCAGTACTTC.

The gene calls are TRBV7-9 and TRBJ2-3, with TRBD2 as a possible D gene (5 bases). The CDR3 consists of 14 residues. Germline CDR1 reads SEHNR; CDR2 reads FQNEAQ (reference sequence). The CDR3 DNA reads as TGTGCAGAAAGTAAGGACTCAAGCACAGATACGCAGTATTTT. This gives the protein CAESKDSSTDTQYF. Looking up the rest from reference TRBV7-9 and TRBJ2-3 gives the full variable domain: DTGVSQNPRHKITKRGQNVTFRCDPISEHNRLYWYRQTLGQGPEFLTYFQNEAQLEKSRLLSDRFSAERPKGSFSTLEIQRTEQGDSAMYLCAESKDSSTDTQYFGPGTRLTVL.

The rearrangement uses TRBV6-4 and TRBJ2-5; unclear D gene. The CDR3 covers 11 residues. Trimming took 4 bases from V and 4 from J, leaving 4 bases between them. In germline, CDR1 is MRHNA, CDR2 SNTAGT. This CDR3 reads CASSVRETQYF. The DNA of the CDR3 is TGTGCCAGCAGTGTGAGAGAGACCCAGTACTTC.

The chain carries TRBV21-1 and TRBJ2-6; the D call of TRBD2 is as the table states it, not checked on the DNA. TRBV21-1 is shown as a pseudogene. The CDR3 contains 19 residues. This chain's CDR3 is CASSKAGRGRVSGANVLTF. The CDR3 DNA follows: TGTGCCAGCAGCAAGGCGGGAAGGGGAAGAGTTTCTGGGGCCAACGTCCTGACTTTC.

This clone has just a few counts. This sequence joins TRBV6-5 and TRBJ1-2; 10 bases map to TRBD1. Germline CDR1 is MNHEY and CDR2 is SVGAGI. Trimming cost V 6 bases and J 5 bases; bases outside gene matches: 6. The CDR3 runs to 14 residues. The DNA of the CDR3 is TGTGCCAGCAGCCAGGGACAGGGGCAATATGGCTACACCTTC. Amino acid sequence: CASSQGQGQYGYTF.

In this sample, this clone turned up many times. The CDR3 bases are TGTGCCAGCAGCCCCTGGTGGGGGGGCGACCCCGGGGAGCTGTTTTTT. Translation: CASSPWWGGDPGELFF. V usage is TRBV9 and J usage is TRBJ2-2; a weak D match, TRBD2 (7 bases). V dropped 4 bases and J dropped 6 bases, with 19 bases sitting between them. CDR1 is SGDLS, CDR2 YYNGEE, per germline. This CDR3 is 16 amino acids long.

This chain links TRBV15 with TRBJ1-1, with D possibly TRBD1 on 5 matching bases. This CDR3 has 13 residues. V was clipped by 11 bases and J by 8 bases, with 21 bases between them. Looked up from germline, CDR1 is LNHNV and CDR2 is YYDKDF (reference sequence). The DNA for the CDR3 is TGTGCCGCGTCCGGGGCGGACCTCAGGGAAGCTTTCTTT. It is translated as CAASGADLREAFF.

The chain links TRBV28 to TRBJ2-7, with D possibly being TRBD1 (6 bases). Per germline, CDR1 MDHEN and CDR2 SYDVKM. V lost 7 bases and J 3 bases, leaving 13 bases between the germline ends. The CDR3 has 13 residues. CDR3 coding DNA: TGTGCCAGCACAGGGGAAATTCTCTACGAGCAGTACTTC. Translation gives CASTGEILYEQYF.

The rearrangement joins TRBV18 to TRBJ1-3, with TRBD1 matching 8 bases. V lost 0 bases to trimming and J lost 8 bases; unmatched junction nucleotides: 3. CDR1 is KGHSH, CDR2 LQKENI, per germline. This CDR3 is 14 amino acids long. CDR3 coding DNA: TGTGCCAGCTCACCACCTGGACAGGGTCACACCATATATTTT. This gives the protein CASSPPGQGHTIYF.

The CDR3 nucleotides are TGTGCCAGCAGCTCCCTACTGAAAAAATCCTACGAGCAGTACTTC. This translates into CASSSLLKKSYEQYF. This rearrangement joins TRBV7-9 to TRBJ2-7, with D uncertain. The CDR3 contains 15 residues. Trimming removed 4 bases from V and 1 base from J, with 14 bases in between. The germline gives CDR1 SEHNR, CDR2 FQNEAQ (reference sequence).

The gene calls are TRBV10-3 and TRBJ1-2; perhaps TRBD1 as D (5 bases). Trimming left V 0 bases short and J 8 bases short, with 16 bases between. The germline V gene encodes CDR1 ENHRY and CDR2 SYGVKD. CDR3 length: 15 amino acids. CDR3 DNA: TGTGCCATCAGTGAGTCTGGGGCCAGGGACGGCGGCTACACCTTC. This gives the protein CAISESGARDGGYTF.

This clone was observed a few times. V is TRBV7-9 and J is TRBJ1-2; D is unresolved. The CDR3 length is 14 residues. The V and J ends lost 5 bases and 2 bases respectively, with 12 bases between them. Germline CDR1 and CDR2: SEHNR and FQNEAQ (reference sequence). CDR3 coding DNA: TGTGCCAGCAGCAGCTCTGGAGTAAACTATGGCTACACCTTC. Amino acid sequence: CASSSSGVNYGYTF.